This is a list of T cell receptor beta chains from one sample in a study of blood T cells in healthy people across ages. TCRdb re-called the 5' RACE reads through MiXCR, storing one row per CDR3 protein. The top ten hold 20% to 30% of the sample, which has hundreds of thousands of distinct CDR3 sequences, roughly three fifths seen once. Material for sequencing was blood. The receptors here all came from a man aged 40-49 years in good health. CDR3s include the opening cysteine and the closing phenylalanine or tryptophan. The order of the fields is clone size, V gene, J gene, D gene, CDR3 DNA, CDR3 protein. A D gene is named only where the DNA matches it firmly. Expanded clones are given a class, and other clones once, few, many or no size at all.

NA,TRBV24-1,TRBJ2-6,NA,TGTGCCACCAGTGAACGGATCTCTGGGGCCAACGTCCTGACTTTC,CATSERISGANVLTF
NA,TRBV4-3,TRBJ2-1,NA,TGCGCCAGCAGCCAAGATACGGGAGACGGAGGCGAGCAGTTCTTC,CASSQDTGDGGEQFF
NA,TRBV7-9,TRBJ2-3,TRBD2,TGTGCCAGCAGCAAAGTCGGCGGGAGGGCCACTCTGGATACAGATACGCAGTATTTT,CASSKVGGRATLDTDTQYF
few,TRBV20-1,TRBJ1-2,NA,TGCAGTGCCATTTCGGGGGGTCTTGATGGCTACACCTTC,CSAISGGLDGYTF
NA,TRBV4-2,TRBJ2-1,NA,TGTGCCAGCAGCCAAGGACTAGAGGGCAATGAGCAGTTCTTC,CASSQGLEGNEQFF
NA,TRBV29-1,TRBJ1-2,NA,TGCAGCGTTGAAGTTGGTCGCTATGGCTACACCTTC,CSVEVGRYGYTF
NA,TRBV5-1,TRBJ1-2,NA,TGCGCCAGCAGCTCCCGGCAGGAAGGGTTCGGCTACACCTTC,CASSSRQEGFGYTF
NA,TRBV5-1,TRBJ2-7,NA,TGCGCCAGCAGCTTGGGGGTAGCCTACAATGAGCAGTACTTC,CASSLGVAYNEQYF
few,TRBV6-1,TRBJ2-5,NA,TGTGCCAGCAGTCCTGGTAGCAGACACCAAGAGACCCAGTACTTC,CASSPGSRHQETQYF
NA,TRBV29-1,TRBJ1-6,TRBD1,TGCAGCGCCAGGACAGGGCTTTATAATTCACCCCTCCACTTT,CSARTGLYNSPLHF
once,TRBV9,TRBJ1-2,NA,TGTGCCAGCAGCGACCGGGAGGAGGGCCCGGGTATCTATGGCTACACCTTC,CASSDREEGPGIYGYTF
NA,TRBV14,TRBJ1-4,TRBD1,TGTGCCAGCAGCCCCCGACAGGGCGGAGGCGAAAAACTGTTTTTT,CASSPRQGGGEKLFF
few,TRBV7-3,TRBJ1-1,NA,TGTGCCAGCAGCTCGGGAGTCGCGAACACTGAAGCTTTCTTT,CASSSGVANTEAFF
NA,TRBV24-1,TRBJ1-2,TRBD1,TGTGCCACCAGTTCTCCGAGACAGGGGGCACGAGGCTACACCTTC,CATSSPRQGARGYTF
NA,TRBV6-2/TRBV6-3,TRBJ2-1,TRBD2,TGTGCCAGCAGTTACCTAGCGGGAGTTGCCCTCAGGGTCAATGAGCAGTTCTTC,CASSYLAGVALRVNEQFF
NA,TRBV9,TRBJ1-2,TRBD1,TGTGCCAGCAGAGACAGGGACTACACCTTC,CASRDRDYTF
NA,TRBV6-2/TRBV6-3,TRBJ2-7,TRBD2,TGTGCCAGCAGTTACTTCTACCTAGCGGGAGAGGGGTACGAGCAGTACTTC,CASSYFYLAGEGYEQYF
NA,TRBV12-3/TRBV12-4,TRBJ2-5,NA,TGTGCCAGCATCTTCGGGCCAACTGGGACCCAGTACTTC,CASIFGPTGTQYF
NA,TRBV7-2,TRBJ1-2,TRBD1,TGTGCCAGCAGCCCCGTACACGGGACAGGGAACTATGGCTACACCTTC,CASSPVHGTGNYGYTF